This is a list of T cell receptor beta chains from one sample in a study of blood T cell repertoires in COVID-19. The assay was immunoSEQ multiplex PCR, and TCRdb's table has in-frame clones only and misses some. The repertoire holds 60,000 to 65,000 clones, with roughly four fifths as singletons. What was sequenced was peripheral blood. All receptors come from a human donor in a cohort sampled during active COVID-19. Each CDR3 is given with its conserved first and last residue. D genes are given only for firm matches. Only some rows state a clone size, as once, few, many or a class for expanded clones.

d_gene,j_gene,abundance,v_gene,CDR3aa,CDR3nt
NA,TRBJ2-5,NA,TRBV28,CASTGETQYF,TGTGCCAGCACCGGAGAGACCCAGTACTTC
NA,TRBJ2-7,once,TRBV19,CASRGARTSSYEQYF,TGTGCCAGTAGAGGGGCTCGGACGAGCTCCTACGAGCAGTACTTC
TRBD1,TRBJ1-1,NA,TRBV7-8,CASSLRTGMNTEAFF,TGTGCCAGCAGCCTAAGGACAGGGATGAACACTGAAGCTTTCTTT
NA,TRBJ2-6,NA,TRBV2,CASMGAAGANVLTF,TGTGCCAGCATGGGGGCGGCTGGGGCCAACGTCCTGACTTTC
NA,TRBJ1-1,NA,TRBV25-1,CASSKTQRVTEAFF,TGTGCCAGCAGTAAAACTCAGAGGGTCACTGAAGCTTTCTTT
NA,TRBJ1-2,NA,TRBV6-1,CASSDGGPYGYTF,TGTGCCAGCAGTGACGGCGGCCCTTATGGCTACACCTTC
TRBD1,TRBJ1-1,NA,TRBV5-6,CASSFTGTGYTEAFF,TGTGCCAGCAGCTTTACCGGGACAGGGTACACTGAAGCTTTCTTT
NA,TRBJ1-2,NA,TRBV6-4,CASQGSTNYGYTF,TGTGCCAGCCAGGGGTCTACTAACTATGGCTACACCTTC
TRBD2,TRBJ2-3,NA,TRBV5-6,CASSLWGTSGASTDTQYF,TGTGCCAGCAGCTTGTGGGGGACTAGCGGGGCTAGCACAGATACGCAGTATTTT
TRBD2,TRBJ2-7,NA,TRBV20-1,CSASFLAGGVEQYF,TGCAGTGCTAGTTTCTTAGCGGGGGGGGTTGAGCAGTACTTC
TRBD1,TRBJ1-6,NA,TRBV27,CASGDRPGNSPLHF,TGTGCCAGCGGGGACAGGCCAGGAAATTCACCCCTCCACTTT
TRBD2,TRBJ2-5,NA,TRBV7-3,CASSFSGERGGAQYF,TGTGCCAGCAGCTTCTCGGGGGAGCGGGGTGGGGCCCAGTACTTC